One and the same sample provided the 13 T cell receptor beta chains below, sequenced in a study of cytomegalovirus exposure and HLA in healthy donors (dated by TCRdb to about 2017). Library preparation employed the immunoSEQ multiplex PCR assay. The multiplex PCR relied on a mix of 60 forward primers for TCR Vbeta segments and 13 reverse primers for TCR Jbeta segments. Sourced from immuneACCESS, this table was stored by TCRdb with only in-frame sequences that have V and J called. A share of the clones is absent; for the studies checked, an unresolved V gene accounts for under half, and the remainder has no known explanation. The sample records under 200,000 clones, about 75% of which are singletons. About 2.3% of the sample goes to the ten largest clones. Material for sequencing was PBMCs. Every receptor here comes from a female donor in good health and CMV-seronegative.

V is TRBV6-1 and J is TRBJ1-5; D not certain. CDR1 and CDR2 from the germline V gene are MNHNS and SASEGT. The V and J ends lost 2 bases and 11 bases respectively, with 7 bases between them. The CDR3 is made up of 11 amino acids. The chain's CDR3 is CASSETQSQHF. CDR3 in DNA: TGTGCCAGCAGTGAAACCCAGTCCCAGCATTTT.

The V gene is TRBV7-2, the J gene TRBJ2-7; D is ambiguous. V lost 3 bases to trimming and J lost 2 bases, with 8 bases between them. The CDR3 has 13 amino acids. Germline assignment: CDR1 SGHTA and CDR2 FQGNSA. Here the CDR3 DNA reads TGTGCCAGCAGCTTTTACGGTGCCTACGAGCAGTACTTC. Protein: CASSFYGAYEQYF.

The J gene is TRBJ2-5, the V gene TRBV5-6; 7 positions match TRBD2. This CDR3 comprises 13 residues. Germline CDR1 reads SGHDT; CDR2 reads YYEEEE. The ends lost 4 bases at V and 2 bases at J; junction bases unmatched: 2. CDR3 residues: CASSQAGQETQYF. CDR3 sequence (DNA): TGTGCCAGCAGCCAAGCGGGGCAAGAGACCCAGTACTTC.

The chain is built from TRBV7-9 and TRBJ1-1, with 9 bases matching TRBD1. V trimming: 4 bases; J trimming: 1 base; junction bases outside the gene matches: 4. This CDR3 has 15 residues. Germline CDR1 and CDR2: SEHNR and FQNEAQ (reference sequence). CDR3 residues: CASSYGQGWNTEAFF. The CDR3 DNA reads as TGTGCCAGCAGCTACGGACAGGGGTGGAACACTGAAGCTTTCTTT. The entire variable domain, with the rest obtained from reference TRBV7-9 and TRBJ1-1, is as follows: DTGVSQNPRHKITKRGQNVTFRCDPISEHNRLYWYRQTLGQGPEFLTYFQNEAQLEKSRLLSDRFSAERPKGSFSTLEIQRTEQGDSAMYLCASSYGQGWNTEAFFGQGTRLTVV.

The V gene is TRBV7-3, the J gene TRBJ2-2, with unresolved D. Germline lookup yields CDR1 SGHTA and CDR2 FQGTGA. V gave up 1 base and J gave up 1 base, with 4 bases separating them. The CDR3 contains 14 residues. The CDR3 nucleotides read TGTGCCAGCAGCTTAAGAGAGAACACCGGGGAGCTGTTTTTT. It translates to CASSLRENTGELFF. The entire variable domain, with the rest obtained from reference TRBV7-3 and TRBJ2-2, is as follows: GAGVSQTPSNKVTEKGKYVELRCDPISGHTALYWYRQSLGQGPEFLIYFQGTGAADDSGLPNDRFFAVRPEGSVSTLKIQRTERGDSAVYLCASSLRENTGELFFGEGSRLTVL.

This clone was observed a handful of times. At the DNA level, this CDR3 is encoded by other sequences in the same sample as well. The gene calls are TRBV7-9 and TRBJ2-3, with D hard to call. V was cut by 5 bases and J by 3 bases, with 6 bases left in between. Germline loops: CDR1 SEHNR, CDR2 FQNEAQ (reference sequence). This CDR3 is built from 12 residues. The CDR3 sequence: CASSPSTDTQYF. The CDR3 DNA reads TGTGCCAGCAGCCCCAGTACAGATACGCAGTATTTT.

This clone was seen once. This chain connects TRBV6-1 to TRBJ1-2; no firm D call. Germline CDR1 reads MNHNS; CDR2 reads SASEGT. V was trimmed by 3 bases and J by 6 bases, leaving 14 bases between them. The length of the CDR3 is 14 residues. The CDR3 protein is CASSDRWAMDGYTF. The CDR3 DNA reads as TGTGCCAGCAGTGACAGGTGGGCGATGGATGGCTACACCTTC.

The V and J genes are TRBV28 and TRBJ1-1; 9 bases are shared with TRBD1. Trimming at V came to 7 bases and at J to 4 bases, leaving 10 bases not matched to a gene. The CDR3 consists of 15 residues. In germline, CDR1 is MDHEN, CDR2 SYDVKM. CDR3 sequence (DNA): TGTGCCAGCAAAAGACCGGGACAGGGATTCACTGAAGCTTTCTTT. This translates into CASKRPGQGFTEAFF. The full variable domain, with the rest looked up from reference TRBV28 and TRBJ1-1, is DVKVTQSSRYLVKRTGEKVFLECVQDMDHENMFWYRQDPGLGLRLIYFSYDVKMKEKGDIPEGYSVSREKKERFSLILESASTNQTSMYLCASKRPGQGFTEAFFGQGTRLTVV.

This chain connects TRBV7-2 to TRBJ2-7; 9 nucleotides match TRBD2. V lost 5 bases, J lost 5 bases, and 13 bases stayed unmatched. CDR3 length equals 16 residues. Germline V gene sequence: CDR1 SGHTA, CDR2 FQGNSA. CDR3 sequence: CASSGLVVAGVDEQYF. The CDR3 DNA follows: TGTGCCAGCAGCGGCCTAGTAGTAGCGGGAGTCGACGAGCAGTACTTC.

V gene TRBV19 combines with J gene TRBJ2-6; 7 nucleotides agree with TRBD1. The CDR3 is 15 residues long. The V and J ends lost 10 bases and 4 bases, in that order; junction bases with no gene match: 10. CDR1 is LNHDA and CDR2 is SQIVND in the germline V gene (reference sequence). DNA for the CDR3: TGTGCCACTAGAACAGACAGGGCCGGGGCCAACGTCCTGACTTTC. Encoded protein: CATRTDRAGANVLTF.

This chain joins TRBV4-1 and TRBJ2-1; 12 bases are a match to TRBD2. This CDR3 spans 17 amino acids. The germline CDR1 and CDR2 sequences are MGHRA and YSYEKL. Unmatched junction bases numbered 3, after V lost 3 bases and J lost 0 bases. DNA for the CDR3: TGCGCCAGCAGCCACCCTAGCGGGGGGGCCTCCTACAATGAGCAGTTCTTC. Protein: CASSHPSGGASYNEQFF.

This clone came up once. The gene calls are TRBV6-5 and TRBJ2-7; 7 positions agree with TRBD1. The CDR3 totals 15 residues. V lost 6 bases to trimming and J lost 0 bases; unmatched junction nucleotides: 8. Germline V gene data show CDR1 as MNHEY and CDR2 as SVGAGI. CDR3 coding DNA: TGTGCCAGCAGCCGCGACAGGGAAGCCTCCTACGAGCAGTACTTC. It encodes CASSRDREASYEQYF.

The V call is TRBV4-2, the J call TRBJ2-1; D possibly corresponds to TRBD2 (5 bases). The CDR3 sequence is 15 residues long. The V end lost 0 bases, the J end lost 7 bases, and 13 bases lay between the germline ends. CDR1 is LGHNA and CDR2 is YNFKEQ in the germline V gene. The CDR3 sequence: CASSQEPRGANEQFF. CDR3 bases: TGTGCCAGCAGCCAAGAACCCCGGGGAGCAAATGAGCAGTTCTTC.